The next 3 T cell receptor beta chains were all read from a single sample in a study of siplizumab effects on memory and regulatory T cells. Sequenced by immunoSEQ multiplex PCR; TCRdb stores in-frame clones only, minus some. Found here are 6,500 to 8,500 clones, 65% to 70% of them singletons; the top ten hold about 46%. The sequenced sample consisted of effector memory CD8+ T cells sorted from blood. Subset meaning: unstimulated CD8+ effector memory T cells. The receptors shown here come from a human donor in good health.

This chain joins TRBV28 and TRBJ1-5; the D is unclear. The germline CDR1 and CDR2 sequences are MDHEN and SYDVKM. Trimming stripped 3 bases from V and 0 bases from J, with 9 bases between. The CDR3 is 15 amino acids. The CDR3 DNA sequence: TGTGCCAGCAGTTTCGTTGAGATTAGCAATCAGCCCCAGCATTTT. Translating it yields CASSFVEISNQPQHF.

This chain links TRBV6-1 with TRBJ2-2; a weak D match, TRBD2 (5 bases). This CDR3 is 15 amino acids long. CDR1 is MNHNS, CDR2 SASEGT, per germline. V was pared by 0 bases and J by 3 bases, with 8 bases between. The DNA of the CDR3 is TGTGCCAGCAGTGAAGCGGGAGAGTACACCGGGGAGCTGTTTTTT. Translation: CASSEAGEYTGELFF.

V usage is TRBV6-5 and J usage is TRBJ2-7; D gene ambiguous. The CDR3 spans 11 residues. The V gene lost 3 bases and the J gene lost 5 bases, with 5 bases spanning the gap. The germline gives CDR1 MNHEY, CDR2 SVGAGI. For the CDR3, the DNA is TGTGCCAGCAGTTATTTCCACGAGCAGTACTTC. Translated: CASSYFHEQYF.